This T cell receptor (beta chain) came from a study of T-cell reconstitution after alpha-beta-depleted transplantation in children. The authors prepared the TCRbeta library with unique molecular identifiers. TCRdb called the PCR reads again in MiXCR, with one record for every CDR3 protein. This table holds about 230,000 distinct CDR3 sequences, 12% found once. In its sample, this clonotype was seen many times. The CDR3 extends over 15 amino acids. J gave up 6 bases and V 2 bases, and 6 bases lay outside the gene matches. Germline loops: CDR1 MNHEY, CDR2 SMNVEV (reference sequence). The rearrangement links TRBV27 to TRBJ2-2, with 7 bases lining up with TRBD1. The sample in question was PBMCs from the stem cell graft donor, obtained from the stem cell graft. The receptor comes from a human donor who donated a stem cell graft to a child with acute lymphoblastic leukemia. CDR3 amino acids: CASSLVGTEAGELFF. Here the CDR3 DNA reads TGTGCCAGCAGTTTAGTTGGGACAGAGGCCGGGGAGCTGTTTTTT.